This passage covers 27 T cell receptor beta chains from one sample sequenced in a study of blood T cell repertoires in COVID-19. The method was immunoSEQ multiplex PCR; TCRdb's version includes in-frame clones alone and lacks a portion of them. Seen here are around 300,000 clones, 70% to 90% observed once, and the top ten hold approximately 4%. The sample comprised peripheral blood. The receptors were sampled from a woman aged 45 to 65 with active or convalescent COVID-19.

This clone appeared once. The J gene is TRBJ1-5, the V gene TRBV10-3; D is undetermined. Trimming stripped 0 bases from V and 4 bases from J, with 19 bases between. This CDR3 comprises 18 residues. Germline values: CDR1 ENHRY, CDR2 SYGVKD. The CDR3 bases are TGTGCCATCAGTGAGTCTTTGAGTCTAGGACTGAGGAATCAGCCCCAGCATTTT. As protein: CAISESLSLGLRNQPQHF.

The chain links TRBV18 to TRBJ2-2; D perhaps matches TRBD1 (6 bases). Germline CDR1 and CDR2: KGHSH and LQKENI. The CDR3 extends over 15 amino acids. V was pared by 1 base and J by 1 base, with 7 bases between. CDR3 protein: CASSPLGQNTGELFF. As DNA, the CDR3 is TGTGCCAGCTCACCACTGGGACAGAACACCGGGGAGCTGTTTTTT.

This rearrangement joins TRBV19 to TRBJ2-5; D gene unclear. V was trimmed by 3 bases and J by 4 bases, leaving 15 bases between them. From germline, CDR1 is LNHDA and CDR2 SQIVND (reference sequence). The CDR3 is 15 residues long. Here the CDR3 DNA reads TGTGCCAGTAGTATGTGGTTTGAGGCGGCAGAGACCCAGTACTTC. It is translated as CASSMWFEAAETQYF.

The CDR3 region is CASSLGLAVRGDTQYF. Written as DNA, the CDR3 is TGCGCCAGCAGCTTGGGACTAGCGGTAAGGGGGGATACGCAGTATTTT. V usage is TRBV5-1 and J usage is TRBJ2-3; 9 bases align to TRBD2. The CDR3 is made up of 16 amino acids. After removal of 0 bases from V and 6 bases from J, the junction contained 8 bases not matched to a gene. CDR1 and CDR2 from the germline V gene are SGHRS and YFSETQ.

The J gene is TRBJ1-5, the V gene TRBV29-1; D ambiguous. This CDR3 region has 12 residues. Germline loops: CDR1 SQVTM, CDR2 ANQGSEA. Between the trimmed V and J ends, which lost 2 bases and 6 bases, there was a span of 8 bases. The CDR3 bases are TGCAGCGTTGAACAGCCAGGTCAGCCCCAGCATTTT. Protein: CSVEQPGQPQHF.

This chain links TRBV19 with TRBJ2-6, with D perhaps TRBD1 (5 bases). Germline lookup yields CDR1 LNHDA and CDR2 SQIVND (reference sequence). The CDR3 covers 14 residues. With 8 bases removed from V and 1 base from J, the gap between germline ends came to 9 bases. The CDR3: CASHPGSGANVLTF. The DNA of the CDR3 is TGTGCCAGTCATCCAGGGTCTGGGGCCAACGTCCTGACTTTC.

V is TRBV18 and J is TRBJ2-7; D call uncertain. V was cut by 5 bases and J by 4 bases, with 18 bases left in between. CDR1 KGHSH and CDR2 LQKENI come from the germline V gene. The CDR3 has 15 amino acids. CDR3 residues: CASSFAATGLYEQYF. Here the CDR3 DNA reads TGTGCCAGCTCATTTGCCGCCACCGGTTTATACGAGCAGTACTTC.

This chain connects TRBV7-2 to TRBJ2-7; TRBD2 matches 16 bases. Per germline, CDR1 SGHTA and CDR2 FQGNSA. Unmatched junction bases numbered 8, after V lost 5 bases and J lost 7 bases. CDR3 size: 16 residues. The DNA of the CDR3 is TGTGCCAGCAGCCCTAAGGGACTAGCGGGAGGGTGGGAGCAGTACTTC. Encoded protein: CASSPKGLAGGWEQYF.

V gene TRBV5-1 combines with J gene TRBJ1-1; D possibly corresponds to TRBD1 (5 bases). This CDR3 is built from 13 residues. The germline V and J ends were trimmed by 4 bases and 4 bases, with 11 bases remaining between them. CDR1 and CDR2 (germline): SGHRS, YFSETQ. The chain's CDR3 is CASSPWGGTEAFF. CDR3 DNA sequence: TGCGCCAGCAGCCCCTGGGGGGGCACTGAAGCTTTCTTT.

The chain is built from TRBV19 and TRBJ1-5, with no clear D. Trimming pared 10 bases from V and 9 bases from J, leaving 16 bases between. Per germline, CDR1 LNHDA and CDR2 SQIVND (reference sequence). The CDR3 consists of 12 residues. CDR3 residues: CATAGTPGPQHF. The DNA for the CDR3 is TGTGCCACAGCGGGCACCCCAGGGCCCCAGCATTTT.

The rearrangement uses TRBV27 and TRBJ2-7, with D perhaps TRBD2 (7 bases). V was shortened by 2 bases and J by 4 bases, with 12 bases between the two germline ends. The CDR3 contains 14 residues. Germline CDR1 is MNHEY and CDR2 is SMNVEV (reference sequence). The CDR3 sequence: CASSLTRGGYEQYF. As DNA, the CDR3 is TGTGCCAGCAGTTTAACCAGGGGAGGGTACGAGCAGTACTTC.

This clone was counted only a few times. This chain connects TRBV5-1 to TRBJ1-5; 8 nucleotides agree with TRBD1. The CDR3 covers 15 residues. J gave up 3 bases and V 4 bases, and 6 bases lay outside the gene matches. Per the germline V gene, CDR1 is SGHRS and CDR2 is YFSETQ. In DNA, the CDR3 is TGCGCCAGCAGCCGGACAGGGAGTATCAATCAGCCCCAGCATTTT. It codes for CASSRTGSINQPQHF. The full variable domain, in which reference TRBV5-1 and TRBJ1-5 provide the parts outside the CDR3, is KAGVTQTPRYLIKTRGQQVTLSCSPISGHRSVSWYQQTPGQGLQFLFEYFSETQRNKGNFPGRFSGRQFSNSRSEMNVSTLELGDSALYLCASSRTGSINQPQHFGDGTRLSIL.

The rearrangement uses TRBV7-2 and TRBJ2-2, with D perhaps TRBD1 (6 bases). Per the germline V gene, CDR1 is SGHTA and CDR2 is FQGNSA. The CDR3 length is 14 residues. Trimming took off 9 bases at V and 2 bases at J, with 13 bases between the two ends. The CDR3 DNA follows: TGTGCCAGTCAGGGGCGCGGAAACACCGGGGAGCTGTTTTTT. It specifies CASQGRGNTGELFF.

The V call is TRBV5-1, the J call TRBJ2-7; 8 bases are a match to TRBD2. The trim removed 0 bases at V and 4 bases at J, leaving 6 bases unmatched. Germline V gene sequence: CDR1 SGHRS, CDR2 YFSETQ. This CDR3 has 15 amino acids. As DNA, the CDR3 is TGCGCCAGCAGCTTGGCCGCGACTAGCGTTTACGAGCAGTACTTC. Translating gives CASSLAATSVYEQYF.

The chain has TRBV7-3 and TRBJ2-1; D is perhaps TRBD1 (6 bases). Between the trimmed V and J ends, which lost 0 bases and 2 bases, there was a span of 11 bases. Germline values: CDR1 SGHTA, CDR2 FQGTGA. The CDR3 has 16 residues. The CDR3 region is CASSLTVRQAYNEQFF. CDR3 in DNA: TGTGCCAGCAGCTTAACGGTGCGACAGGCCTACAATGAGCAGTTCTTC.

The rearrangement links TRBV5-1 to TRBJ2-3; 8 bases map to TRBD2. Germline CDR1 reads SGHRS; CDR2 reads YFSETQ. Germline trimming cut 3 bases from V and 3 bases from J; bases unmatched to any gene: 3. The length of the CDR3 is 14 residues. Here the CDR3 DNA reads TGCGCCAGCAGCTCGGGGGGGCCGACAGATACGCAGTATTTT. Its protein product is CASSSGGPTDTQYF. Drawing the rest from reference TRBV5-1 and TRBJ2-3, the complete variable domain is KAGVTQTPRYLIKTRGQQVTLSCSPISGHRSVSWYQQTPGQGLQFLFEYFSETQRNKGNFPGRFSGRQFSNSRSEMNVSTLELGDSALYLCASSSGGPTDTQYFGPGTRLTVL.

The chain has TRBV2 and TRBJ1-2; 7 bases agree with TRBD1. Trimming cost V 2 bases and J 5 bases; bases outside gene matches: 5. The CDR3 spans 14 residues. Germline loops: CDR1 SNHLY, CDR2 FYNNEI. CDR3 in DNA: TGTGCCAGCAGTGAATTGAGGGGGCGATATGGCTACACCTTC. Its protein product is CASSELRGRYGYTF. Full variable domain (rest looked up from reference TRBV2 and TRBJ1-2): EPEVTQTPSHQVTQMGQEVILRCVPISNHLYFYWYRQILGQKVEFLVSFYNNEISEKSEIFDDQFSVERPDGSNFTLKIRSTKLEDSAMYFCASSELRGRYGYTFGSGTRLTVV.

The V and J genes are TRBV7-2 and TRBJ2-7; 12 bases are shared with TRBD1. CDR3 length: 16 amino acids. Germline V lookup: CDR1 SGHTA, CDR2 FQGNSA. Trimming removed 5 bases from V and 5 bases from J; junction bases left unmatched: 10. CDR3 amino acids: CASSPRGTGGWNEQYF. The CDR3 nucleotides are TGTGCCAGCAGCCCCCGTGGGACAGGGGGCTGGAACGAGCAGTACTTC.

V and J are TRBV6-5 and TRBJ1-2; 8 nucleotides align to TRBD1. J lost 5 bases, V lost 2 bases, and 7 bases had no gene match. The length of the CDR3 is 15 residues. Germline V gives CDR1 MNHEY, CDR2 SVGAGI. DNA for the CDR3: TGTGCCAGCAGTTACGTGATACAGGGGGGATATGGCTACACCTTC. This gives the protein CASSYVIQGGYGYTF.

V and J are TRBV30 and TRBJ1-1, with a possible D match to TRBD1 (6 bases). The CDR3 extends over 12 amino acids. Germline CDR1 GTSNPN, CDR2 SVGIG (reference sequence). CDR3 DNA sequence: TGTGCTCTAGGACAGATGAACACTGAAGCTTTCTTT. Amino acids: CALGQMNTEAFF.

The chain joins TRBV21-1 to TRBJ2-6; the table's D call, TRBD1, was not checked against the DNA. TRBV21-1 is a documented pseudogene. The CDR3 runs to 18 residues. This CDR3 is CASSMRRDSTSGANVLTF. The CDR3 coding sequence is TGTGCCAGCAGCATGCGTCGGGACAGCACATCTGGGGCCAACGTCCTGACTTTC.

The V and J genes are TRBV7-2 and TRBJ2-2; TRBD1 matches at 10 bases. The J segment lost 7 bases and the V segment lost 5 bases, leaving 7 bases of the junction unmatched. This CDR3 spans 15 amino acids. The V gene's germline CDR1 is SGHTA and CDR2 FQGNSA. The CDR3: CASSIDRGLGGELFF. For the CDR3, the DNA is TGTGCCAGCAGCATAGACAGGGGGCTCGGCGGGGAGCTGTTTTTT. Supplemented by reference TRBV7-2 and TRBJ2-2, the full variable domain reads GAGVSQSPSNKVTEKGKDVELRCDPISGHTALYWYRQSLGQGLEFLIYFQGNSAPDKSGLPSDRFSAERTGGSVSTLTIQRTQQEDSAVYLCASSIDRGLGGELFFGEGSRLTVL.

The V and J genes are TRBV7-8 and TRBJ2-7; weak D call: TRBD1 (6 bases). Trimming left V 5 bases short and J 3 bases short, with 11 bases between. The germline gives CDR1 SGHVS, CDR2 FQNEAQ. The CDR3 is 13 residues long. The CDR3 sequence is CASSGTGSYEQYF. CDR3 coding DNA: TGTGCCAGCAGCGGTACAGGGAGCTACGAGCAGTACTTC.

There are a few counts of this clone. V is TRBV7-6 and J is TRBJ1-5; 7 nucleotides line up with TRBD1. Germline V gene sequence: CDR1 SGHVS, CDR2 FNYEAQ. CDR3 length equals 17 residues. V lost 1 base and J lost 3; bases outside the gene matches: 9. CDR3 region: CASSLDPADRTNQPQHF. Here the CDR3 DNA reads TGTGCCAGCAGCTTAGACCCGGCGGACAGGACCAATCAGCCCCAGCATTTT. Together with reference TRBV7-6 and TRBJ1-5, the CDR3 gives the full variable domain: GAGVSQSPRYKVTKRGQDVALRCDPISGHVSLYWYRQALGQGPEFLTYFNYEAQQDKSGLPNDRFSAERPEGSISTLTIQRTEQRDSAMYRCASSLDPADRTNQPQHFGDGTRLSIL.

The chain carries TRBV12-3 or TRBV12-4 and TRBJ1-1; possibly TRBD1 for D (5 bases). The V gene lost 3 bases and the J gene lost 8 bases, with 10 bases spanning the gap. There are 12 residues in the CDR3. CDR3 amino acids: CASSFGAGEAFF. In nucleotides, the CDR3 is TGTGCCAGCAGTTTTGGGGCCGGGGAAGCTTTCTTT.

This rearrangement joins TRBV7-2 to TRBJ1-1; weak D call: TRBD1 (5 bases). The CDR3 is 14 residues long. Germline CDR1 and CDR2: SGHTA and FQGNSA. Deletions cut 1 base from V and 3 bases from J, with 9 bases between. CDR3 in amino acids: CASSLDRWDTEAFF. CDR3 DNA: TGTGCCAGCAGCTTAGACAGGTGGGACACTGAAGCTTTCTTT.

This chain joins TRBV7-2 and TRBJ1-6; 9 bases match TRBD1. Germline values: CDR1 SGHTA, CDR2 FQGNSA. The V segment lost 6 bases and the J segment 10 bases; nucleotides outside the gene matches: 16. CDR3 size: 17 residues. As DNA, the CDR3 is TGTGCCAGCAGGCTCCCAGCCCGTGGACAGGGGACCTCACCCCTCCACTTT. Its translation: CASRLPARGQGTSPLHF. Using reference TRBV7-2 and TRBJ1-6 for the parts outside the CDR3, the full variable domain is GAGVSQSPSNKVTEKGKDVELRCDPISGHTALYWYRQSLGQGLEFLIYFQGNSAPDKSGLPSDRFSAERTGGSVSTLTIQRTQQEDSAVYLCASRLPARGQGTSPLHFGNGTRLTVT.